A selection of T cell receptor beta chains follows, all from one sample in a study of cytomegalovirus exposure and HLA in healthy donors. Some clones are missing from TCRdb's copy, which holds only in-frame ones; the method was immunoSEQ multiplex PCR. Among 68,000 or so clones listed, around 92% were seen once. The specimen sequenced was PBMCs. The origin of the receptors is a woman under 30 in good health and CMV-seronegative. Each CDR3 is given with its conserved first and last residue. The D gene is left open where the match is weak.

D: NA; V: TRBV6-1; J: TRBJ1-1; CDR3: CASTGDTEAFF; DNA: TGTGCCAGCACCGGGGACACTGAAGCTTTCTTT
D: TRBD1; V: TRBV2; J: TRBJ1-5; CDR3: CASSDPLTGGASRSNQPQHF; DNA: TGTGCCAGCAGTGATCCATTGACAGGGGGCGCCTCCCGTAGCAATCAGCCCCAGCATTTT
D: NA; V: TRBV7-6; J: TRBJ1-5; CDR3: CASSLANNQPQHF; DNA: TGTGCCAGCAGCTTAGCCAACAATCAGCCCCAGCATTTT
D: NA; V: TRBV19; J: TRBJ1-2; CDR3: CASSSRSQGFGGYTF; DNA: TGTGCCAGTAGTAGCCGATCACAGGGATTTGGTGGCTACACCTTC
D: TRBD1; V: TRBV19; J: TRBJ2-4; CDR3: CASSTPSGGLAKNIQYF; DNA: TGTGCCAGTAGTACCCCGTCAGGGGGTCTAGCCAAAAACATTCAGTACTTC
D: NA; V: TRBV27; J: TRBJ2-7; CDR3: CASNSGGGPTGEQYF; DNA: TGTGCCAGCAATTCGGGCGGGGGCCCAACGGGGGAGCAGTACTTC
D: TRBD1; V: TRBV5-6; J: TRBJ2-4; CDR3: CASSLVQGANIQYF; DNA: TGTGCCAGCAGCTTGGTTCAGGGGGCAAACATTCAGTACTTC
D: NA; V: TRBV6-1; J: TRBJ2-7; CDR3: CASSEATASYEQYF; DNA: TGTGCCAGCAGTGAAGCTACAGCCTCCTACGAGCAGTACTTC
D: NA; V: TRBV5-8; J: TRBJ1-6; CDR3: CASSLYHREGPLHF; DNA: TGTGCCAGCAGCCTATACCACCGGGAGGGGCCCCTCCACTTT
D: NA; V: TRBV27; J: TRBJ2-3; CDR3: CASSFWGQGTDTQYF; DNA: TGTGCCAGCAGTTTTTGGGGGCAGGGCACAGATACGCAGTATTTT
D: NA; V: TRBV27; J: TRBJ2-2; CDR3: CASKQTNTGELFF; DNA: TGTGCCAGCAAGCAAACGAACACCGGGGAGCTGTTTTTT
D: NA; V: TRBV27; J: TRBJ2-3; CDR3: CASSSIFGGGAWSDTQYF; DNA: TGTGCCAGCAGTTCGATTTTTGGAGGGGGCGCTTGGTCAGATACGCAGTATTTT